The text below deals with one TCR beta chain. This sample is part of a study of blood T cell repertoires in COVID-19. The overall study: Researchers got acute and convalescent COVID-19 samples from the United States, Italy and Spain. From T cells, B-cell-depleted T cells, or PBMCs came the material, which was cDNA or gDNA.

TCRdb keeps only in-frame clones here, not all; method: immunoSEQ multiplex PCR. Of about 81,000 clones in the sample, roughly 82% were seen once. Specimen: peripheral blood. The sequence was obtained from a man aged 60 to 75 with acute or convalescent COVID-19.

The CDR3 loop is CASRREGGTEAFF. The CDR3 DNA is TGCGCCAGCAGACGAGAAGGGGGCACTGAAGCTTTCTTT. The chain couples TRBV5-1 to TRBJ1-1; a possible D gene is TRBD1 (6 bases). Trimming took off 5 bases at V and 4 bases at J, with 12 bases between the two ends. CDR1 and CDR2 (germline): SGHRS, YFSETQ. This CDR3 is 13 amino acids long.